The rows below give T cell receptor beta chains drawn from one sample of a study of T cells in Graves' hyperthyroidism and ophthalmopathy. TCRdb passed the multiplex PCR reads through MiXCR, listing each CDR3 protein once. This sample has roughly 500,000 distinct CDR3 sequences, with approximately 44% found just once. Sequenced: peripheral blood or thyroid tissue (not recorded which). All receptors derive from an adult woman with Graves' disease, either hyperthyroidism or ophthalmopathy (not recorded which). Both conserved end residues are part of each CDR3. Fields, in order: V gene, D gene, clone size, J gene, CDR3 protein, CDR3 DNA. D genes are given only for firm matches. Size values are once, few and many counts, or a class for expanded clones, and some rows have none.

TRBV4-1	TRBD1	many	TRBJ2-7	CASSFRTGGVYEQYF	TGCGCCAGCAGCTTTCGGACAGGGGGCGTTTACGAGCAGTACTTC
TRBV20-1	TRBD2	NA	TRBJ2-5	CSARLSGRLETQYF	TGCAGTGCTAGGCTTAGCGGGAGGTTAGAGACCCAGTACTTC
TRBV29-1	NA	NA	TRBJ1-3	CSVPAGGQNTIYF	TGCAGCGTCCCCGCGGGAGGTCAAAACACCATATATTTT
TRBV18	NA	many	TRBJ1-2	CASSPRTGSLGYTF	TGTGCCAGCTCACCACGAACAGGGTCGCTTGGCTACACCTTC
TRBV24-1	TRBD1	NA	TRBJ2-5	CATSDLQFAGQGAETQYF	TGTGCCACCAGTGATTTGCAGTTTGCGGGACAGGGGGCAGAGACCCAGTACTTC
TRBV7-8	TRBD1	many	TRBJ1-5	CASSSPGQGGSQPQHF	TGTGCCAGCAGCTCACCGGGACAGGGAGGTAGTCAGCCCCAGCATTTT
TRBV6-1	TRBD1	many	TRBJ1-1	CASRAGQGADTEAFF	TGTGCCAGCAGGGCAGGACAGGGAGCGGACACTGAAGCTTTCTTT
TRBV6-6	NA	NA	TRBJ1-1	CATSWGREAFF	TGTGCCACCAGTTGGGGGCGCGAAGCTTTCTTT
TRBV25-1	TRBD1	NA	TRBJ1-1	CASSAPRTGNTEAFF	TGTGCCAGCAGTGCTCCTCGGACAGGGAACACTGAAGCTTTCTTT
TRBV24-1	TRBD1	NA	TRBJ2-5	CATSDGTGRETQYF	TGTGCCACCAGTGACGGGACAGGGCGAGAGACCCAGTACTTC
TRBV11-2	NA	NA	TRBJ2-7	CASSQQDSPAEQYF	TGTGCCAGCAGCCAACAGGACTCTCCGGCCGAGCAGTACTTC
TRBV27	TRBD1	many	TRBJ1-5	CASSGLDRNQPQHF	TGTGCCAGCAGTGGGTTGGACAGGAATCAGCCCCAGCATTTT
TRBV24-1	NA	NA	TRBJ1-6	CATRGSCHSPLHF	TGTGCCACCCGAGGGAGTTGCCACTCACCCCTCCACTTT
TRBV7-9	NA	NA	TRBJ1-1	CASGGPGATEAFF	TGTGCCAGCGGCGGACCGGGAGCCACTGAAGCTTTCTTT
TRBV5-4	NA	NA	TRBJ1-5	CASSLASKETQHF	TGTGCCAGCAGCTTGGCCTCGAAGGAGACCCAGCATTTT
TRBV5-1	NA	many	TRBJ2-7	CASSRGQRTYGEQYF	TGCGCCAGCAGCCGTGGACAGCGCACCTACGGGGAGCAGTACTTC
TRBV29-1	NA	NA	TRBJ2-7	CSLAHEQYF	TGCAGCTTAGCCCACGAGCAGTACTTC
TRBV5-1	TRBD1	NA	TRBJ1-1	CASSLGAGGEAFF	TGCGCCAGCAGCTTGGGGGCAGGGGGTGAAGCTTTCTTT
TRBV7-3	NA	NA	TRBJ2-6	CATKGAGGANVLTF	TGTGCCACCAAGGGGGCGGGGGGGGCCAACGTCCTGACTTTC
TRBV7-8	NA	NA	TRBJ2-5	CASSLVRESETQYF	TGTGCCAGCAGCTTAGTGCGTGAGTCAGAGACCCAGTACTTC
TRBV7-3	TRBD2	few	TRBJ2-3	CASSLLSGGSTDTQYF	TGTGCCAGCAGCTTACTCAGCGGGGGAAGCACAGATACGCAGTATTTT
TRBV7-2	NA	NA	TRBJ2-7	CASSTGQRSYEQYF	TGTGCCAGCAGCACTGGACAGCGGTCCTACGAGCAGTACTTC